The rows below give T cell receptor beta chains drawn from one sample of a study of cytomegalovirus exposure and HLA in healthy donors. Here immunoSEQ multiplex PCR was the method, and the copy in TCRdb shows in-frame clones only, minus some. The sample holds 140,000 to 150,000 clones, approximately 84% seen once. Sequenced material: PBMCs. These receptors were taken from a woman aged 55-75 years in good health and CMV-seropositive. Each CDR3 is given with its conserved first and last residue. A D gene is named only where the DNA matches it firmly. Clone sizes are given selectively: once, few, many, or a class where the clone is expanded.

v_gene: TRBV11-2; abundance: NA; d_gene: TRBD2; j_gene: TRBJ2-3; CDR3aa: CASSFSSSGSPDTQYF; CDR3nt: TGTGCCAGCAGCTTCAGTTCTAGCGGGAGTCCAGATACGCAGTATTTT
v_gene: TRBV28; abundance: NA; d_gene: NA; j_gene: TRBJ2-7; CDR3aa: CASAQKPYEQYF; CDR3nt: TGTGCCAGTGCCCAAAAGCCTTACGAGCAGTACTTC
v_gene: TRBV7-9; abundance: NA; d_gene: TRBD2; j_gene: TRBJ2-1; CDR3aa: CASSLELAVNSYNEQFF; CDR3nt: TGTGCCAGCAGCTTAGAGCTAGCGGTTAACTCCTACAATGAGCAGTTCTTC
v_gene: TRBV7-2; abundance: once; d_gene: TRBD2; j_gene: TRBJ2-1; CDR3aa: CASSLGQLGLAGDGEQFF; CDR3nt: TGTGCCAGCAGCTTAGGTCAGTTGGGACTAGCGGGAGATGGTGAGCAGTTCTTC
v_gene: TRBV10-3; abundance: NA; d_gene: TRBD1; j_gene: TRBJ1-1; CDR3aa: CAVTGTAQTMDTEAFF; CDR3nt: TGTGCCGTTACCGGGACAGCCCAAACTATGGACACTGAAGCTTTCTTT
v_gene: TRBV6-6; abundance: few; d_gene: NA; j_gene: TRBJ1-1; CDR3aa: CASSYLGQNTEAFF; CDR3nt: TGTGCCAGCAGTTACTTGGGACAGAACACTGAAGCTTTCTTT
v_gene: TRBV2; abundance: NA; d_gene: NA; j_gene: TRBJ2-3; CDR3aa: CASTLRGATSTDTQYF; CDR3nt: TGTGCCAGCACCCTTCGGGGGGCGACGAGCACAGATACGCAGTATTTT
v_gene: TRBV6-1; abundance: NA; d_gene: NA; j_gene: TRBJ1-6; CDR3aa: CASSETLTGPYNSPLHF; CDR3nt: TGTGCCAGCAGTGAAACTTTAACAGGGCCTTATAATTCACCCCTCCACTTT
v_gene: TRBV7-9; abundance: NA; d_gene: TRBD1; j_gene: TRBJ2-5; CDR3aa: CASSSRQGEEETQYF; CDR3nt: TGTGCCAGCAGCTCTAGACAGGGTGAAGAAGAGACCCAGTACTTC
v_gene: TRBV27; abundance: few; d_gene: NA; j_gene: TRBJ2-7; CDR3aa: CASSPPPFYEQYF; CDR3nt: TGTGCCAGCAGCCCCCCTCCCTTCTACGAGCAGTACTTC
v_gene: TRBV28; abundance: NA; d_gene: NA; j_gene: TRBJ2-1; CDR3aa: CASSLGPNSYNEQFF; CDR3nt: TGTGCCAGCAGTTTAGGGCCGAACTCCTACAATGAGCAGTTCTTC
v_gene: TRBV19; abundance: NA; d_gene: TRBD2; j_gene: TRBJ2-1; CDR3aa: CASSLGLAGNNEQFF; CDR3nt: TGTGCCAGTAGTTTGGGTTTAGCGGGCAACAATGAGCAGTTCTTC
v_gene: TRBV2; abundance: NA; d_gene: NA; j_gene: TRBJ2-5; CDR3aa: CASSVTLERTQYF; CDR3nt: TGTGCCAGCAGTGTAACACTGGAGAGGACCCAGTACTTC
v_gene: TRBV2; abundance: NA; d_gene: TRBD2; j_gene: TRBJ2-3; CDR3aa: CASSRLAGGTDTQYF; CDR3nt: TGTGCCAGCTCGAGACTAGCGGGAGGCACAGATACGCAGTATTTT
v_gene: TRBV7-9; abundance: NA; d_gene: NA; j_gene: TRBJ1-4; CDR3aa: CASRPGGVRNEKLFF; CDR3nt: TGTGCCAGCAGGCCAGGCGGGGTCCGTAATGAAAAACTGTTTTTT
v_gene: TRBV9; abundance: NA; d_gene: TRBD2; j_gene: TRBJ2-1; CDR3aa: CASSVDSGPSSYNEQFF; CDR3nt: TGTGCCAGCAGCGTCGATAGCGGGCCCTCTTCCTACAATGAGCAGTTCTTC
v_gene: TRBV28; abundance: NA; d_gene: TRBD1; j_gene: TRBJ2-3; CDR3aa: CASSPRSNRDREVTDTQYF; CDR3nt: TGTGCCAGCAGTCCGCGTAGTAACAGGGACAGGGAAGTTACAGATACGCAGTATTTT
v_gene: TRBV4-1; abundance: NA; d_gene: TRBD1; j_gene: TRBJ2-7; CDR3aa: CASSQGQGHSYEQYF; CDR3nt: TGCGCCAGCAGCCAGGGACAGGGTCACTCCTACGAGCAGTACTTC
v_gene: TRBV7-2; abundance: few; d_gene: TRBD2; j_gene: TRBJ2-1; CDR3aa: CASSLTLAGGDEQFF; CDR3nt: TGTGCCAGCAGCTTAACGCTAGCGGGAGGGGATGAGCAGTTCTTC
v_gene: TRBV5-6; abundance: NA; d_gene: TRBD1; j_gene: TRBJ1-3; CDR3aa: CASSLVRQGPEYF; CDR3nt: TGTGCCAGCAGCTTGGTAAGACAGGGGCCCGAATATTTT
v_gene: TRBV29-1; abundance: NA; d_gene: TRBD1; j_gene: TRBJ1-2; CDR3aa: CSAGGQGNGYTF; CDR3nt: TGCAGCGCCGGGGGACAGGGGAATGGCTACACCTTC
v_gene: TRBV7-3; abundance: NA; d_gene: NA; j_gene: TRBJ1-1; CDR3aa: CASSLRGRGDTEAFF; CDR3nt: TGTGCCAGCAGCTTAAGGGGGCGCGGAGACACTGAAGCTTTCTTT
v_gene: TRBV15; abundance: few; d_gene: TRBD1; j_gene: TRBJ1-1; CDR3aa: CATSRETGKNTEAFF; CDR3nt: TGTGCCACCAGCAGAGAGACAGGGAAGAACACTGAAGCTTTCTTT
v_gene: TRBV5-1; abundance: NA; d_gene: TRBD1; j_gene: TRBJ2-7; CDR3aa: CASSPYGTGLGGYEQYF; CDR3nt: TGCGCCAGCAGCCCCTATGGGACAGGCTTAGGGGGTTACGAGCAGTACTTC
v_gene: TRBV2; abundance: NA; d_gene: NA; j_gene: TRBJ2-3; CDR3aa: CASSELVEITDTQYF; CDR3nt: TGTGCCAGCAGTGAATTGGTAGAGATCACAGATACGCAGTATTTT
v_gene: TRBV7-2; abundance: NA; d_gene: TRBD1; j_gene: TRBJ2-1; CDR3aa: CASSPGTGVSNEQFF; CDR3nt: TGTGCCAGCAGCCCCGGGACAGGGGTGTCCAATGAGCAGTTCTTC
v_gene: TRBV2; abundance: NA; d_gene: NA; j_gene: TRBJ1-5; CDR3aa: CASSEALGGAGQPQHF; CDR3nt: TGTGCCAGCAGTGAGGCTCTGGGGGGGGCGGGTCAGCCCCAGCATTTT
v_gene: TRBV9; abundance: NA; d_gene: TRBD2; j_gene: TRBJ2-7; CDR3aa: CASSVEGTSGTEQYF; CDR3nt: TGTGCCAGCAGCGTAGAAGGGACTAGCGGGACCGAGCAGTACTTC
v_gene: TRBV2; abundance: once; d_gene: NA; j_gene: TRBJ2-2; CDR3aa: CASSTIKNTGELFF; CDR3nt: TGTGCCAGCAGCACAATAAAGAACACCGGGGAGCTGTTTTTT
v_gene: TRBV2; abundance: once; d_gene: TRBD2; j_gene: TRBJ2-7; CDR3aa: CASSSSGRPYEQYF; CDR3nt: TGTGCCAGCTCGAGCAGCGGGAGACCCTACGAGCAGTACTTC
v_gene: TRBV25-1; abundance: NA; d_gene: NA; j_gene: TRBJ1-1; CDR3aa: CASRGMTGRGTEAFF; CDR3nt: TGTGCCAGCCGCGGAATGACCGGGAGAGGGACTGAAGCTTTCTTT
v_gene: TRBV28; abundance: NA; d_gene: NA; j_gene: TRBJ2-5; CDR3aa: CASSFSRRIPQETQYF; CDR3nt: TGTGCCAGCAGTTTCTCTCGGCGGATCCCCCAAGAGACCCAGTACTTC
v_gene: TRBV11-3; abundance: NA; d_gene: NA; j_gene: TRBJ2-7; CDR3aa: CASSFSGSEQYF; CDR3nt: TGTGCCAGCAGCTTTAGCGGCTCCGAGCAGTACTTC
v_gene: TRBV7-2; abundance: NA; d_gene: NA; j_gene: TRBJ1-1; CDR3aa: CASRRQVNTEAFF; CDR3nt: TGTGCCAGCAGAAGACAGGTTAACACTGAAGCTTTCTTT
v_gene: TRBV19; abundance: once; d_gene: TRBD2; j_gene: TRBJ2-5; CDR3aa: CASSHPGPSGETQYF; CDR3nt: TGTGCCAGTAGCCATCCCGGGCCTAGCGGGGAGACCCAGTACTTC
v_gene: TRBV6-5; abundance: NA; d_gene: NA; j_gene: TRBJ1-2; CDR3aa: CASRRENYGYTF; CDR3nt: TGTGCCAGCCGAAGAGAAAACTATGGCTACACCTTC
v_gene: TRBV4-2; abundance: NA; d_gene: TRBD2; j_gene: TRBJ2-3; CDR3aa: CASSLGIAGEADTQYF; CDR3nt: TGTGCCAGCAGCCTTGGTATAGCGGGAGAAGCAGATACGCAGTATTTT
v_gene: TRBV11-2; abundance: NA; d_gene: TRBD1; j_gene: TRBJ1-6; CDR3aa: CASSSGTVNSPLHF; CDR3nt: TGTGCCAGCAGCTCCGGGACAGTGAATTCACCCCTCCACTTT
v_gene: TRBV15; abundance: once; d_gene: NA; j_gene: TRBJ2-7; CDR3aa: CATSRGSVRGPEQYF; CDR3nt: TGTGCCACCAGCAGAGGAAGCGTGCGGGGGCCAGAGCAGTACTTC
v_gene: TRBV27; abundance: once; d_gene: TRBD1; j_gene: TRBJ1-1; CDR3aa: CASIDRVGGEAFF; CDR3nt: TGTGCCAGCATCGACAGGGTGGGTGGTGAAGCTTTCTTT
v_gene: TRBV28; abundance: NA; d_gene: NA; j_gene: TRBJ1-5; CDR3aa: CASSLGLAGGRSNQPQHF; CDR3nt: TGTGCCAGCAGTTTAGGATTGGCAGGAGGTAGGAGCAATCAGCCCCAGCATTTT
v_gene: TRBV9; abundance: once; d_gene: NA; j_gene: TRBJ1-4; CDR3aa: CASSARPQGFEKLFF; CDR3nt: TGTGCCAGCAGCGCACGCCCTCAGGGGTTTGAAAAACTGTTTTTT
v_gene: TRBV23-1; abundance: NA; d_gene: NA; j_gene: TRBJ2-5; CDR3aa: CASSQSYRQETQYF; CDR3nt: TGCGCCAGCAGTCAATCGTACAGACAAGAGACCCAGTACTTC